This section outlines one TCR beta chain sequence together with its context. CDR1 and CDR2 (germline): LGHDT, YNNKEL (reference sequence). CDR3 length equals 23 residues. Germline trimming cut 4 bases from V and 11 bases from J; bases unmatched to any gene: 40. Profiled with immunoSEQ multiplex PCR; TCRdb holds only in-frame clones, not every one. The table lists 220,000 or so clones, about four fifths of them singletons. This sample was included in a study of blood T cell repertoires in COVID-19. This TCR derives from a woman under 40 who had recovered from COVID-19. The source material was peripheral blood. V gene TRBV3-1 (or the pseudogene TRBV3-2) combines with J gene TRBJ1-1; 7 bases line up with TRBD1. The CDR3 sequence: CASSPKSPGTVLASNTESRRAFF. CDR3 in DNA: TGTGCCAGCAGCCCGAAAAGTCCCGGGACAGTTTTAGCATCCAACACTGAAAGTAGGAGGGCTTTCTTT.